This T cell receptor beta chain was identified in a study of blood T cell repertoires in COVID-19. Overall study: Acute-phase and convalescent COVID-19 samples originated in the United States, Italy and Spain. T cells, B-cell-depleted T cells, or PBMCs supplied cDNA or gDNA.

In the original analysis: Estimation of nucleated cell counts was performed using reference gene primer amplification. Libraries were prepared by immunoSEQ multiplex PCR; TCRdb keeps only in-frame clonotypes and omits some of them. V, J and clone size are taken as reported in that table, and D and trimming were inferred from the DNA itself. The sample consists of 85,000 to 90,000 clones, roughly four fifths of them appearing once. The source is an elderly woman with acute or convalescent COVID-19. Sequencing was carried out using peripheral blood.

CDR3 in amino acids: CASRREGETQYF. DNA for the CDR3: TGTGCCAGTAGGCGGGAGGGAGAGACCCAGTACTTC. The J gene is TRBJ2-5, the V gene TRBV19; 9 bases align to TRBD2. CDR3 length: 12 amino acids. Trimming took 6 bases from V and 4 from J; bases not matched to a gene: 0. Germline V lookup: CDR1 LNHDA, CDR2 SQIVND (reference sequence).